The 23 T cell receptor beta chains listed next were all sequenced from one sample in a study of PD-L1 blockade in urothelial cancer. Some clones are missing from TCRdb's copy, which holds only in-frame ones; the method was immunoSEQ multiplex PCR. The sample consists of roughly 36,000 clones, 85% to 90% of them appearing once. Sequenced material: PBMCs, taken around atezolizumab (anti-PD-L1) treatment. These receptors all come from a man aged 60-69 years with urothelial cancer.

The CDR3 sequence is CASSDRDREYEQYF. The CDR3 coding sequence is TGTGCCAGCAGCGACCGGGACAGGGAATACGAGCAGTACTTC. The chain couples TRBV6-5 to TRBJ2-7, with TRBD1 matching 9 bases. V lost 6 bases and J lost 4; bases outside the gene matches: 7. From germline, CDR1 is MNHEY and CDR2 SVGAGI. This CDR3 has 14 amino acids.

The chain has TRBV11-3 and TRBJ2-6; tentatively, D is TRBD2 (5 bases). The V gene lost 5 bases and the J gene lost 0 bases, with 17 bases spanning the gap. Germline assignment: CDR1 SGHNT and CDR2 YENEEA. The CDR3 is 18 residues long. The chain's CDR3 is CASSVVVEAYSGANVLTF. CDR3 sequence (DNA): TGTGCCAGCAGCGTCGTTGTGGAGGCATACTCTGGGGCCAACGTCCTGACTTTC.

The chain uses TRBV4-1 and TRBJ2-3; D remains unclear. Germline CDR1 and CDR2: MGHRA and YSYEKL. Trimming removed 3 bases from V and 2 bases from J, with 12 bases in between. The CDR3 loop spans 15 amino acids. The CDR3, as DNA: TGCGCCAGCAGCCAGGGTGCACAGTACACAGATACGCAGTATTTT. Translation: CASSQGAQYTDTQYF.

CDR3 nucleotide sequence: TGTGCCAGCAGTTTAACTACCCCCGGACGGGGAGAGACCCAGTACTTC. As protein: CASSLTTPGRGETQYF. This chain uses TRBV28 with TRBJ2-5, with D maybe TRBD2 (5 bases). This CDR3 spans 16 amino acids. CDR1 and CDR2 from the germline V gene are MDHEN and SYDVKM. V lost 2 bases and J lost 4, with 17 bases in between.

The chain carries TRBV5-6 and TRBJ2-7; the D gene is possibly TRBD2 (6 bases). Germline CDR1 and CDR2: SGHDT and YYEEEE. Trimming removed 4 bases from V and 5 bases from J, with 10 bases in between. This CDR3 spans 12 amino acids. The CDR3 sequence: CASSLGLNEQYF. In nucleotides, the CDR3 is TGTGCCAGCAGCCTGGGACTGAACGAGCAGTACTTC.

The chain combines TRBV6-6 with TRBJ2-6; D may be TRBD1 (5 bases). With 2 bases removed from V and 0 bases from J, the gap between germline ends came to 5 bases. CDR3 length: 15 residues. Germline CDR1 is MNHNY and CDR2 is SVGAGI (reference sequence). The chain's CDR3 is CASSYDSSGANVLTF. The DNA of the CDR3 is TGTGCCAGCAGTTACGACAGCTCTGGGGCCAACGTCCTGACTTTC.

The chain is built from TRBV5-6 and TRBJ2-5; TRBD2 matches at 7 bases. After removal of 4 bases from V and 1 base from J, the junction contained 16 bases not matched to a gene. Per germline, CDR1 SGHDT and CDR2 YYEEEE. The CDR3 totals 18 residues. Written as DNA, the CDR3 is TGTGCCAGCAGCCGGGATTGGGGGTTCGGCGGGGGCCAAGAGACCCAGTACTTC. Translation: CASSRDWGFGGGQETQYF.

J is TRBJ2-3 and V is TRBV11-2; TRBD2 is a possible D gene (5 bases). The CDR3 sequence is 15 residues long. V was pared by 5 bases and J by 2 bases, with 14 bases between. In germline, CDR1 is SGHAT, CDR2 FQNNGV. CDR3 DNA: TGTGCCAGCAGCGTTCAATGGACTCTCACAGATACGCAGTATTTT. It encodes CASSVQWTLTDTQYF.

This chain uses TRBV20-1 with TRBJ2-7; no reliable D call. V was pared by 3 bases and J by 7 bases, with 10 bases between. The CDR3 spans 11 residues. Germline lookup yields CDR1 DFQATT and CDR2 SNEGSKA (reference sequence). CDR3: CSASPEREQYF. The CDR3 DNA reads TGCAGTGCTAGCCCCGAACGGGAGCAGTACTTC.

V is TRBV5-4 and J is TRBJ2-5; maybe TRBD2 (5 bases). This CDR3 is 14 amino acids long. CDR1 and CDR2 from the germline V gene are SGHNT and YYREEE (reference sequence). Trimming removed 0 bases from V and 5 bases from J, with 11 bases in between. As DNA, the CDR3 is TGTGCCAGCAGCTTGGTCGGGGTGGGGGAGACCCAGTACTTC. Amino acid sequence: CASSLVGVGETQYF.

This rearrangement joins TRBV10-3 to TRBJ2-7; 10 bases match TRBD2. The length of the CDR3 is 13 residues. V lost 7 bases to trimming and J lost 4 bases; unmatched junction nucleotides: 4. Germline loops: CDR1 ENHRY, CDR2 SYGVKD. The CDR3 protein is CAITPSGSYEQYF. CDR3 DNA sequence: TGTGCCATCACCCCTAGCGGGAGTTACGAGCAGTACTTC.

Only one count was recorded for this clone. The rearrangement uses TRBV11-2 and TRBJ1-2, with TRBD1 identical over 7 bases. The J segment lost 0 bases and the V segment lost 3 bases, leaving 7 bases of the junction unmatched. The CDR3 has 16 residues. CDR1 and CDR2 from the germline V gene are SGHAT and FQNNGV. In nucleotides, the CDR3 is TGTGCCAGCAGCTTTGCAGGGGGTTTAGCTAACTATGGCTACACCTTC. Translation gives CASSFAGGLANYGYTF.

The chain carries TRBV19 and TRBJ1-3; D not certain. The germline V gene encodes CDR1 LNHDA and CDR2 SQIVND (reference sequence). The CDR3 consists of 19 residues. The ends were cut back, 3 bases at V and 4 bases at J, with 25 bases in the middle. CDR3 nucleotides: TGTGCCAGTAGTATCGTGAGGACTTTCCTCCGTGGTGGAGGAAACACCATATATTTT. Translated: CASSIVRTFLRGGGNTIYF. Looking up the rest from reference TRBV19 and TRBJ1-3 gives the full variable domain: DGGITQSPKYLFRKEGQNVTLSCEQNLNHDAMYWYRQDPGQGLRLIYYSQIVNDFQKGDIAEGYSVSREKKESFPLTVTSAQKNPTAFYLCASSIVRTFLRGGGNTIYFGEGSWLTVV.

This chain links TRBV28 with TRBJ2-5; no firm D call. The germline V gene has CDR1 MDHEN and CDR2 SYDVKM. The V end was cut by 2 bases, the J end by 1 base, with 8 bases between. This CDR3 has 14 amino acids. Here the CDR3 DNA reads TGTGCCAGCAGTTTAGTAACTTCCCAAGAGACCCAGTACTTC. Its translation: CASSLVTSQETQYF.

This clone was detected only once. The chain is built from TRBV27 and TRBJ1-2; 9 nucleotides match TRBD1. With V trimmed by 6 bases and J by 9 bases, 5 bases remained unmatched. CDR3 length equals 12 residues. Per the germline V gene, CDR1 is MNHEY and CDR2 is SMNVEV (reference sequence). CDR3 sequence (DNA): TGTGCCAGCAGCTGGACAGGGGACAGCTACACCTTC. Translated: CASSWTGDSYTF.

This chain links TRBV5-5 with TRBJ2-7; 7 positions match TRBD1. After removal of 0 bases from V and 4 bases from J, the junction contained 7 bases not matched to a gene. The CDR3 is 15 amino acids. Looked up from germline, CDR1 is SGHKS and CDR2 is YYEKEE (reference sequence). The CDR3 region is CASSLVTGFSYEQYF. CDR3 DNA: TGTGCCAGCAGCTTGGTGACAGGGTTTTCGTACGAGCAGTACTTC.

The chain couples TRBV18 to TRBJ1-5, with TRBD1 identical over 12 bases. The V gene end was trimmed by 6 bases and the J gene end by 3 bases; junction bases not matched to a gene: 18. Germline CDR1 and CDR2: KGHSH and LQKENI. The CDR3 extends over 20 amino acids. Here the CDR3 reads CASSQRAGPGQGANNQPQHF. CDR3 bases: TGTGCCAGCTCGCAGCGGGCCGGCCCGGGACAGGGGGCTAACAATCAGCCCCAGCATTTT.

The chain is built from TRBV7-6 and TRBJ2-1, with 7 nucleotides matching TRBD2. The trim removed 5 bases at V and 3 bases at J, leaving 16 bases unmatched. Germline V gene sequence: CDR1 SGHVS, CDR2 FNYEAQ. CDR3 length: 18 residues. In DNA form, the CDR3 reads TGTGCCAGCAGCCCAAAGGGGTCTCTGGGGGACTACTACAATGAGCAGTTCTTC. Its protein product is CASSPKGSLGDYYNEQFF.

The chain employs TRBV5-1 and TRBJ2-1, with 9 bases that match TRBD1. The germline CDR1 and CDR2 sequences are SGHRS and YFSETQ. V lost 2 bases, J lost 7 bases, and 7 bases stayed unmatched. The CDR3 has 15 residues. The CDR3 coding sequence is TGCGCCAGCAGCTTCACAGGGGGCTATGGGAATGAGCAGTTCTTC. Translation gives CASSFTGGYGNEQFF.

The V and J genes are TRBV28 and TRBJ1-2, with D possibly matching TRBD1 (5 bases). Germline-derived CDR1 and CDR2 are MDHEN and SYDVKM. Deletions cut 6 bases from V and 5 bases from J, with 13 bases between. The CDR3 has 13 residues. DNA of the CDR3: TGTGCCAGCAGGCCGCAGGGTTGGTATGGCTACACCTTC. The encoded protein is CASRPQGWYGYTF.

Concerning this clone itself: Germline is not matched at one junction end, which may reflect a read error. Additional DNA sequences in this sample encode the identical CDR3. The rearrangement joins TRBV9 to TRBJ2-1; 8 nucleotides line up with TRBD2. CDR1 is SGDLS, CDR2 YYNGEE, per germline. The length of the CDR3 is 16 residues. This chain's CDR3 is CASSVAGGAGYNEQFF. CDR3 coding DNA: TGTGCCAGCAGCGTAGCCGGGGGGGCAGGATACAACGAGCAGTTCTTC.

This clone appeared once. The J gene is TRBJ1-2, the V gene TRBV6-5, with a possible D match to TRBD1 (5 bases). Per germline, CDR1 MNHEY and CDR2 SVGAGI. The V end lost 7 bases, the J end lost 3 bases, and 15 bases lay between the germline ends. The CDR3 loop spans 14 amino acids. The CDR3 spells CASNRGTGDYGYTF. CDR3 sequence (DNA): TGTGCCAGCAATCGGGGGACGGGGGACTATGGCTACACCTTC.

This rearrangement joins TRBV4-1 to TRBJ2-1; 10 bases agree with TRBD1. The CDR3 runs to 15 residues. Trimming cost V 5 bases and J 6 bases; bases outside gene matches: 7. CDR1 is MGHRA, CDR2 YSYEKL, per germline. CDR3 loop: CASSEVGQGPNEQFF. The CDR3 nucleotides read TGCGCCAGCAGCGAAGTGGGACAGGGGCCCAATGAGCAGTTCTTC.